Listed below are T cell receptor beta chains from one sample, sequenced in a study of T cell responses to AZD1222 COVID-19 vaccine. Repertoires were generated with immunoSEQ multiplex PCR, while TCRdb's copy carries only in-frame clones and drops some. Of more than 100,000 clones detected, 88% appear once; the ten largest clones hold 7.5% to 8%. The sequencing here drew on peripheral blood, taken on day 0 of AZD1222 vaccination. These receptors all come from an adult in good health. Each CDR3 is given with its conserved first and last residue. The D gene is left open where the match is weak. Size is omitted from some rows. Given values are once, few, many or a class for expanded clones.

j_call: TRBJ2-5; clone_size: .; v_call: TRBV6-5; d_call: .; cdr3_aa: CASSSPRIQETQYF; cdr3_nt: TGTGCCAGCAGTTCTCCTCGCATCCAAGAGACCCAGTACTTC
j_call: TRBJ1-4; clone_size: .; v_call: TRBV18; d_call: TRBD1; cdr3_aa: CASSQDRVEKLFF; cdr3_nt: TGTGCCAGCTCACAGGACAGGGTTGAAAAACTGTTTTTT
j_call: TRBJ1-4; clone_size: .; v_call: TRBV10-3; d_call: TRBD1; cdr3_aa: CAISTGGEDEKLFF; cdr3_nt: TGTGCCATCAGTACAGGGGGCGAGGATGAAAAACTGTTTTTT
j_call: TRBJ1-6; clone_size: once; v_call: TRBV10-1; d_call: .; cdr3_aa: CASSEGLSPLHF; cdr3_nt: TGCGCCAGCAGTGAGGGCCTTTCACCCCTCCACTTT
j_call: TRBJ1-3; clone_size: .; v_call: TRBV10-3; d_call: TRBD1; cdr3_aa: CAISTGAGNTIYF; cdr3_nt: TGTGCCATCAGCACAGGGGCTGGAAACACCATATATTTT
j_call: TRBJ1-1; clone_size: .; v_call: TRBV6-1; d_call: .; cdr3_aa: CASSRTANTEAFF; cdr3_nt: TGTGCCAGCAGTAGGACGGCGAACACTGAAGCTTTCTTT
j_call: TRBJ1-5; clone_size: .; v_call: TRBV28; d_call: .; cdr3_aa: CASSLGGGGQPQHF; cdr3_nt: TGTGCCAGCAGTTTGGGGGGGGGTGGACAGCCCCAGCATTTT
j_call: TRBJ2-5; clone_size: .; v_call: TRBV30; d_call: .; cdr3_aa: CAWSRQTGETQYF; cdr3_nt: TGTGCCTGGAGTCGACAGACGGGGGAGACCCAGTACTTC
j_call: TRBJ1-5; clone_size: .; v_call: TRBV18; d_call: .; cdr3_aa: CASSPGGGQPQHF; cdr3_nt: TGTGCCAGCTCACCAGGGGGAGGTCAGCCCCAGCATTTT
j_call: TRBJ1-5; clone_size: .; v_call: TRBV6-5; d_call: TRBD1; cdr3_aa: CASRSGTGFNQPQHF; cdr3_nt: TGTGCCAGCAGGTCCGGGACAGGGTTCAATCAGCCCCAGCATTTT
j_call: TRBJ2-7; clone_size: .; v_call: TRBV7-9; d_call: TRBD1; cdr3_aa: CASSLGTGVKQYF; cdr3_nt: TGTGCCAGCAGCTTGGGGACAGGCGTAAAGCAGTACTTC
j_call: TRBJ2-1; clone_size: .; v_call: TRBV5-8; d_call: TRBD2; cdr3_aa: CASSPKSGRVQFF; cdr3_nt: TGTGCCAGCAGCCCGAAGAGCGGGAGAGTGCAGTTCTTC
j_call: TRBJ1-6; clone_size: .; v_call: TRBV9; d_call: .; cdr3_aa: CASSAPVGLNSPLHF; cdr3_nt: TGTGCCAGCAGCGCCCCCGTCGGTCTAAATTCACCCCTCCACTTT
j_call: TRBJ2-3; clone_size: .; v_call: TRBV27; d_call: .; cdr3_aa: CASSPRWLRSTDTQYF; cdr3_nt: TGTGCCAGCAGTCCCCGGTGGTTGCGGTCCACAGATACGCAGTATTTT
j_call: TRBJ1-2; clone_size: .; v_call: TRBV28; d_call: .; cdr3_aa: CASMGGALRGYTF; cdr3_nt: TGTGCCAGCATGGGGGGGGCGCTTCGTGGCTACACCTTC
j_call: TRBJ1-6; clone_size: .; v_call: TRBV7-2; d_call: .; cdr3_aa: CASSQDFYNSPLHF; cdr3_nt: TGTGCCAGCAGCCAGGACTTTTATAATTCACCCCTCCACTTT
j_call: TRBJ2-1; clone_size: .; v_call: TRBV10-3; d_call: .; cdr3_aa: CATRDMRNEQFF; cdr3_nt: TGTGCCACCAGGGACATGAGGAATGAGCAGTTCTTC
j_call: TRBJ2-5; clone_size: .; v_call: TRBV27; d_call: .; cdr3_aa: CASKISGEETQYF; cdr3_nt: TGTGCCAGTAAAATATCAGGGGAAGAGACCCAGTACTTC
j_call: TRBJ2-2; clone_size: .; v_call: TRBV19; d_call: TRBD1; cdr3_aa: CASSIWAGGNGELFF; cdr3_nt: TGTGCCAGTAGTATCTGGGCAGGGGGCAACGGGGAGCTGTTTTTT
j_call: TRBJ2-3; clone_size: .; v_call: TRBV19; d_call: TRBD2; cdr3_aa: CASSMGTSGRTDTQYF; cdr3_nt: TGTGCCAGTAGTATGGGGACTAGCGGCCGCACAGATACGCAGTATTTT